Reported below is one TCR beta chain. The data originate from a study of PD-L1 blockade in urothelial cancer. CDR1 is MNHEY, CDR2 SVGAGI, per germline. The CDR3 consists of 13 residues. V lost 7 bases, J lost 2 bases, and 8 bases lay in between. Measured with immunoSEQ multiplex PCR; TCRdb has only the in-frame clones, and not every one. The table includes 95,000 or so clones, roughly 91% detected once. Time point of the sample: pretreatment peripheral blood. The source of this sequence is a man aged 55 to 70 with urothelial cancer. Sample: PBMCs, taken around atezolizumab (anti-PD-L1) treatment. The gene calls are TRBV6-5 and TRBJ2-2, with D perhaps matching TRBD1 (6 bases). DNA of the CDR3: TGTGCCAGCAAGGGGGAAAACACCGGGGAGCTGTTTTTT. Amino acid sequence: CASKGENTGELFF.